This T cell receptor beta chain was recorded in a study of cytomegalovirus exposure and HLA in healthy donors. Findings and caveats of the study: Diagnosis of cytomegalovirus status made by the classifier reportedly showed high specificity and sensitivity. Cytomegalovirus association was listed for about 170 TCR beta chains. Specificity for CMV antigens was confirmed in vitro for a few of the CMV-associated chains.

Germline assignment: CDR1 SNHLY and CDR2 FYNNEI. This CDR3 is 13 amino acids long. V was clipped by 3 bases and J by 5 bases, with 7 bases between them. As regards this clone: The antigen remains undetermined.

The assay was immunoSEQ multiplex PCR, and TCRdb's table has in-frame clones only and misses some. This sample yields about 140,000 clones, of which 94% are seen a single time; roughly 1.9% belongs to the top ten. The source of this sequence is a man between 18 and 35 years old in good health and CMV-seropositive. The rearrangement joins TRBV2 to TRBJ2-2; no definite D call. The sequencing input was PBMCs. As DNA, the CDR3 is TGTGCCAGCAGTGATAGAGAGACCGGGGAGCTGTTTTTT. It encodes CASSDRETGELFF.